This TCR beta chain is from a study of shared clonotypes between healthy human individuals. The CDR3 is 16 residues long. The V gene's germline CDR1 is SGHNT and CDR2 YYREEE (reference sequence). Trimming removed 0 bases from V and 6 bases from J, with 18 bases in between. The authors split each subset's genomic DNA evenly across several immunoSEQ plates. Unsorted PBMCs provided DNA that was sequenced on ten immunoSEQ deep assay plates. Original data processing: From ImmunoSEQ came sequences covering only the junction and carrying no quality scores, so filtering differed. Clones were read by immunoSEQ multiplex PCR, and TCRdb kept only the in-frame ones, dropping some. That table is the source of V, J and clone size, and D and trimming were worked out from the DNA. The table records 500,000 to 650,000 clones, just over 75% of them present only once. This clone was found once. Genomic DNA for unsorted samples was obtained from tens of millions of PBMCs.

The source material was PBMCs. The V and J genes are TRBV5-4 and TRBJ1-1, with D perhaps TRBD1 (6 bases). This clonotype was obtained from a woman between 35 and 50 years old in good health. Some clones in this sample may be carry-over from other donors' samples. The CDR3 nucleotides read TGTGCCAGCAGCTTGGGGGGATCACAGGGTCGGGCTGAAGCTTTCTTT. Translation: CASSLGGSQGRAEAFF.